These T cell receptor beta chains were read from a single sample in a study of blood T cell repertoires in COVID-19. The table came from immunoSEQ multiplex PCR; TCRdb's copy has only in-frame clones and leaves some out. The table lists under 250,000 clones, 83% of them singletons. The sequencing input was PBMCs or T cells enriched from blood (not recorded which). These receptors were taken from a woman in her forties or fifties who had been exposed to COVID-19. CDR3s include the opening cysteine and the closing phenylalanine or tryptophan. The D gene is left open where the match is weak. A row's size may be missing; if present it is once, few, many or a size class.

j_call clone_size d_call v_call cdr3_nt cdr3_aa
TRBJ1-2 . . TRBV21-1 TGTGCCAGCAGCAAGTCGAACGGAGCTAACTATGGCTACACCTTC CASSKSNGANYGYTF
TRBJ1-1 . TRBD1 TRBV7-9 TGTGCCAGCTCCAGGGGGGAAACCGAAGCTTTCTTT CASSRGETEAFF
TRBJ1-1 . TRBD1 TRBV6-6 TGTGCCAGCAGTTACTCGGGGACAGGGAACACTGAAGCTTTCTTT CASSYSGTGNTEAFF
TRBJ1-1 . TRBD1 TRBV7-9 TGTGCCAGCAGCCCTCCAGGGGGGAACACTGAAGCTTTCTTT CASSPPGGNTEAFF
TRBJ1-2 . TRBD1 TRBV5-1 TGCGCCAGCAGCTTAGCAAACGTGGGACAGGGTAGTGGCTACACCTTC CASSLANVGQGSGYTF
TRBJ2-3 . . TRBV5-1 TGCGCCAGCAGCTTACAGGGAGGCACAGATACGCAGTATTTT CASSLQGGTDTQYF
TRBJ1-2 . . TRBV10-3 TGTGCCATCAGTGATGGAGGGAGGGGCGGCTATGGCTACACCTTC CAISDGGRGGYGYTF
TRBJ1-1 . . TRBV19 TGTGCCAGTACGACAGGGAACACTGAAGCTTTCTTT CASTTGNTEAFF
TRBJ2-5 . . TRBV5-1 TGCGCCAGCAGCATAGGACAGCAAGAGACCCAGTACTTC CASSIGQQETQYF
TRBJ2-3 . TRBD2 TRBV11-2 TGTGCCAGCAGCTCAGGCAGCGGGGGAGTCCTTAGCACAGATACGCAGTATTTT CASSSGSGGVLSTDTQYF
TRBJ2-7 few TRBD2 TRBV29-1 TGCAGCGTCCTAGGGGTTGGTAAGGGGAGGGACGAGCAGTACTTC CSVLGVGKGRDEQYF
TRBJ1-6 . . TRBV4-1 TGCGCCAGCAGCCAAGGGGAGCCTTATAATTCACCCCTCCACTTT CASSQGEPYNSPLHF
TRBJ2-1 . TRBD2 TRBV19 TGTGCCAGTAGTAGCCCGGGGGGGCCAGTTGAGCAGTTCTTC CASSSPGGPVEQFF
TRBJ2-3 . . TRBV7-2 TGTGCCAGCAGCCGACAGATCACAGATACGCAGTATTTT CASSRQITDTQYF
TRBJ2-5 . . TRBV15 TGTGCCACCAGCAGGGAAGGCGGTCAAGAGACCCAGTACTTC CATSREGGQETQYF
TRBJ1-1 . . TRBV28 TGTGCCAGCAGTTCGTCAGGGCGCCGGGCTTTCTTT CASSSSGRRAFF
TRBJ1-2 . . TRBV7-9 TGTGCCAGCAGCCCCCTAGGGAGCTATGGCTACACCTTC CASSPLGSYGYTF
TRBJ2-2 . . TRBV19 TGTGCCAGTAGCCCACAGGGAATCTCCGGGGAGCTGTTTTTT CASSPQGISGELFF
TRBJ2-4 . TRBD1 TRBV3-1/TRBV3-2 TGTGCCAGCAGCCAAGCGACAGGGCTAGCCAAAAACATTCAGTACTTC CASSQATGLAKNIQYF
TRBJ1-5 . . TRBV3-1/TRBV3-2 TGTGCCAGCAGCCATGGGGGAGGGCAGCCCCAGCATTTT CASSHGGGQPQHF
TRBJ1-5 once . TRBV10-3 TGTGCCATCAGTGAGTCGTTCGGTCAGCCCCAGCATTTT CAISESFGQPQHF
TRBJ1-1 few . TRBV7-3 TGTGCCAGCAGCCCGGGACACTCCAACACTGAAGCTTTCTTT CASSPGHSNTEAFF
TRBJ1-4 once TRBD1 TRBV29-1 TGCAGCGTGACCGGGACAGGGGGCATTGGTGAAAAACTGTTTTTT CSVTGTGGIGEKLFF
TRBJ1-5 . . TRBV6-6 TGTGCCAGCAGCTTGGACGGACTTAGCAATCAGCCCCAGCATTTT CASSLDGLSNQPQHF
TRBJ1-1 . . TRBV12-3/TRBV12-4 TGTGCCAGCAGAAGGACAGCCCACCTTGAAGCTTTCTTT CASRRTAHLEAFF
TRBJ2-3 . . TRBV3-1/TRBV3-2 TGTGCCAGCAGCCTTGACGGCAGGGGAGTCACAGATACGCAGTATTTT CASSLDGRGVTDTQYF
TRBJ2-1 . TRBD1 TRBV28 TGTGCCAGCAGTTCAAGGACAGGGGTAATAGGGCAGTTCTTC CASSSRTGVIGQFF
TRBJ2-3 . TRBD1 TRBV19 TGTGCCAGTAGTATAGCCGGGACAGGGGTTGGTGGGGGCACAGATACGCAGTATTTT CASSIAGTGVGGGTDTQYF
TRBJ1-1 . . TRBV18 TGTGCCAGCTCACTCGCACAGGGTGAAGCTTTCTTT CASSLAQGEAFF